The T cell receptor beta chain under discussion was sequenced for a study of blood T cell repertoires in COVID-19. TCRdb's table, derived via immunoSEQ multiplex PCR, lists solely in-frame clones and lacks some. Of about 84,000 clones detected, 65% to 85% appear once; the ten largest clones hold 30% to 45%. The junction had 3 bases not matched to a gene; V was cut back by 3 bases and J by 6 bases. Germline V lookup: CDR1 LGHNA, CDR2 YNFKEQ. This CDR3 spans 13 amino acids. Material: peripheral blood. The chain employs TRBV4-2 and TRBJ1-1; 8 bases are shared with TRBD1. The source is an elderly man with active or convalescent COVID-19. The CDR3 loop reads CASSHWTGSEAFF. CDR3 bases: TGTGCCAGCAGCCACTGGACAGGGTCTGAAGCTTTCTTT.